The following is a TCR beta chain sequence with its context. Its specificity is unknown. Using immunoSEQ multiplex PCR, the repertoire was profiled, and TCRdb retains in-frame clones only, with some absent. The sample has some 130,000 clones; roughly nine tenths are singletons. The data were taken from a study of graft-versus-host responses after intestinal transplantation. The germline V gene encodes CDR1 KGHSH and CDR2 LQKENI. V was clipped by 2 bases and J by 3 bases, with 8 bases between them. The CDR3 has 13 residues. J is TRBJ2-7 and V is TRBV18; D is perhaps TRBD1 (6 bases). This receptor was obtained from a human donor who received an intestinal transplant. The starting material was unstimulated CD4+ T cells sorted from spleen or lymph node cells, obtained before intestinal transplant. CDR3 sequence reads: CASSPGGGYEQYF. CDR3 nucleotides: TGTGCCAGCTCACCAGGGGGCGGCTACGAGCAGTACTTC.